Below, one TCR beta chain is given with its context. This sample was taken from a study of blood T cell repertoires in COVID-19. Turning to the study itself: Italy, Spain and the United States were the sources of the convalescent and acute COVID-19 samples. T cells, B-cell-depleted T cells, or PBMCs supplied cDNA or gDNA.

V was trimmed by 3 bases and J by 4 bases, leaving 19 bases between them. The CDR3 has 18 residues. Germline-derived CDR1 and CDR2 are LGHDT and YNNKEL (reference sequence). Original methodology: How many nucleated cells were present was estimated from reference gene primer amplification. Profiled with immunoSEQ multiplex PCR; TCRdb holds only in-frame clones, not every one. That table supplies the V and J calls and clone size; D and trimming were determined from the DNA. Seen here are approximately 110,000 clones, around 82% observed once, and the top ten hold 5.5% to 8%. The chain links TRBV3-1 (or the pseudogene TRBV3-2) to TRBJ1-6; D perhaps matches TRBD1 (6 bases). The TCR originated in a woman in her forties or fifties with acute or convalescent COVID-19. Sequencing input: peripheral blood. CDR3 in amino acids: CASSQLQGSEAYNSPLHF. The DNA for the CDR3 is TGTGCCAGCAGCCAGCTTCAGGGGTCAGAGGCTTATAATTCACCCCTCCACTTT.